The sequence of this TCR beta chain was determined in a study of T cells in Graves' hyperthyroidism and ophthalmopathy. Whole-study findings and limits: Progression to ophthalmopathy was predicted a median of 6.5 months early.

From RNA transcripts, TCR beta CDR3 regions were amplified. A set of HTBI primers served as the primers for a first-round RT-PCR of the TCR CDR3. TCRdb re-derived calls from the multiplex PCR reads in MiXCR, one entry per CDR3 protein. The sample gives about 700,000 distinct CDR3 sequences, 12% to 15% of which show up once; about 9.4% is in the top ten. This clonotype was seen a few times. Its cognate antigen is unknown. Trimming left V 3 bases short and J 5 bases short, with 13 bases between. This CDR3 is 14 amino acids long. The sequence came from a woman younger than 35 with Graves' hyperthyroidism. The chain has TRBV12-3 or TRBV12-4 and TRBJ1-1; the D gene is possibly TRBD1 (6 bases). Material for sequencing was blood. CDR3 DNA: TGTGCCAGCAGTTTGGGGGCGCTTGGGACTGAAGCTTTCTTT. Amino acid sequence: CASSLGALGTEAFF.